This T cell receptor (beta chain) was identified in a study of T cell responses to AZD1222 COVID-19 vaccine (dated by TCRdb to the early 2020s). Looking at the study overall: AZD1222 recipients whose second dose came at about 4 weeks and those whose second dose came at about 12 weeks were combined into one group, since spike-specific TCR depth and breadth did not differ between the two schedules. TCR sequencing covered roughly 230 trial participants: 200 to 220 given two doses of AZD1222 and approximately 25 given two doses of MenACWY control vaccine. Trial participants were enrolled by age into 18-55, 56-69 and 70-plus year subgroups, with roughly 160, 29 and 62 TCR-sequenced participants respectively. General study outcomes and caveats: Epitopes outside the regions mutated in the B.1.351 and B.1.1.7 variants were reportedly recognized by nearly half of the unique spike-specific TCRs. The 56-69-year group was small, and its depth increase did not reach significance, likely because of low power. Spike-specific TCR breadth and depth rose significantly after two AZD1222 doses compared with day 0 and with MenACWY recipients. No day 14 peak-response samples were available, so repertoires were characterized only after the peak T cell response. Conclusions about previously exposed vaccinees were limited because only a handful of AZD1222 recipients were SARS-CoV-2 seropositive at baseline. Vaccine-associated CD4 TCRs spanned the whole spike protein, with dominant responses in regions 160-218 and 743-854. Most participants were white British and females outnumbered males, and the authors suggested that clonal diversity may have been underestimated.

The CDR3 regions of human TCRbeta chains were analyzed by immunosequencing. The study's processing was this. TCRs in the repertoires were matched against a reference library of SARS-CoV-2-specific TCRs that had been generated with the MIRA antigen-specificity platform. Breadth was defined as the fraction of unique TCRs that were SARS-CoV-2-associated. Depth was defined as the fraction of total T cells that were SARS-CoV-2-associated. Using the MIRA data, each spike-specific TCR was assigned both to the spike region to which the TCR was reactive and to a CD4 or CD8 class. Log10-transformed breadth and depth values were compared by one-way ANOVA with Sidak's multiple comparisons tests. In TCRdb, the immuneACCESS table is reduced to in-frame sequences with V and J assigned. These tables do not hold every clone; where another copy was compared, an unresolved V gene accounts for under half, and the others remain unexplained. V, J and clone size were drawn from that table, and D and trimming were deduced from the DNA. In this sample the table shows approximately 110,000 clones, approximately 85% of which occur a single time. The top ten clones comprise 5.5% to 8% of the sample.

The CDR1 and CDR2 encoded by the germline V gene are KGHDR and SFDVKD. The CDR3, from cysteine to phenylalanine, totals 11 residues. Just the 33-base CDR3 DNA is kept, in frame starting at base 1. Deletion took 9 bases off V and 6 bases off J, with a span of 10 bases between the germline ends. Points on this clone: It has no known antigen specificity. Base qualities are not recorded, but no much larger clone differs from it by a single base.

This specimen's time point label, per the study, means: baseline before first vaccination. The vaccinee samples were drawn from two UK trials, COV001 and COV002, one of which was a single-blind randomized controlled phase 2/3 trial testing AZD1222 (ChAdOx1 nCoV-19) in healthy adults. For TCRbeta chain sequencing, PBMC samples were collected from trial participants at day 0 and at day 28 after the second dose. The receptor was isolated from an adult in good health. This sample comprised peripheral blood, obtained on day 0 of AZD1222 vaccination. Recombination connected TRBV24-1 to TRBJ1-1; the D gene is possibly TRBD1, with 6 bases matching. The CDR3 amino acid sequence is: CATVGAPEAFF. The DNA sequence is given as TGTGCCACCGTGGGGGCCCCTGAAGCTTTCTTT.